The 19 T cell receptor beta chains reported below all come from one sample, sequenced in a study of high-grade serous ovarian cancer treatment subgroups. Data came from immunoSEQ multiplex PCR; TCRdb stores just in-frame clones and leaves some out. The sample records around 9,500 clones, roughly nine tenths being singletons. Tumor samples were obtained before definitive surgery or chemotherapy. The sequencing sample was made of tumor tissue. These receptors all come from a human donor with high-grade serous ovarian cancer.

This chain links TRBV11-2 with TRBJ1-3; D uncertain. The CDR3 is made up of 13 amino acids. Germline CDR1 reads SGHAT; CDR2 reads FQNNGV. V lost 5 bases, J lost 4 bases, and 9 bases lay in between. The DNA for the CDR3 is TGTGCCAGCAGCACCCGTCCCGGAAACACCATATATTTT. Translated, it gives CASSTRPGNTIYF.

This clone appeared once. The chain employs TRBV6-5 and TRBJ2-3, with D hard to call. This CDR3 has 11 residues. Trimming pared 8 bases from V and 3 bases from J, leaving 6 bases between. Germline V CDR1 and CDR2: MNHEY, SVGAGI. DNA of the CDR3: TGTGCCAGCGGAAGTACAGATACGCAGTATTTT. Its translation is CASGSTDTQYF.

V usage is TRBV5-1 and J usage is TRBJ2-1; 9 positions agree with TRBD1. The V gene's germline CDR1 is SGHRS and CDR2 YFSETQ. J was trimmed by 5 bases and V by 5 bases; bases with no gene match: 8. The CDR3 is 15 amino acids. In DNA, the CDR3 is TGCGCCAGCAGATCCGGACAGGGGAAACACAATGAGCAGTTCTTC. Translated, it gives CASRSGQGKHNEQFF. The complete variable domain, with remaining parts taken from reference TRBV5-1 and TRBJ2-1, reads KAGVTQTPRYLIKTRGQQVTLSCSPISGHRSVSWYQQTPGQGLQFLFEYFSETQRNKGNFPGRFSGRQFSNSRSEMNVSTLELGDSALYLCASRSGQGKHNEQFFGPGTRLTVL.

The rearrangement links TRBV5-1 to TRBJ1-3; D is ambiguous. Trimming took off 0 bases at V and 0 bases at J, with 10 bases between the two ends. The germline V gene encodes CDR1 SGHRS and CDR2 YFSETQ. The CDR3 spans 16 residues. CDR3 nucleotides: TGCGCCAGCAGCTTGGATCAAATCGGCTCTGGAAACACCATATATTTT. Amino acid sequence: CASSLDQIGSGNTIYF.

V and J are TRBV19 and TRBJ2-1; D remains ambiguous. V was cut by 5 bases and J by 1 base, with 9 bases left in between. This CDR3 region has 14 residues. Germline lookup yields CDR1 LNHDA and CDR2 SQIVND (reference sequence). CDR3 residues: CASSAMGSYNEQFF. CDR3 DNA sequence: TGTGCCAGTAGTGCGATGGGATCCTACAATGAGCAGTTCTTC. Full variable domain (remainder filled in from reference TRBV19 and TRBJ2-1): DGGITQSPKYLFRKEGQNVTLSCEQNLNHDAMYWYRQDPGQGLRLIYYSQIVNDFQKGDIAEGYSVSREKKESFPLTVTSAQKNPTAFYLCASSAMGSYNEQFFGPGTRLTVL.

The chain couples TRBV15 to TRBJ2-1; a weak D match, TRBD1 (6 bases). The ends were cut back, 0 bases at V and 15 bases at J, with 18 bases in the middle. This CDR3 has 14 amino acids. The germline V gene has CDR1 LNHNV and CDR2 YYDKDF (reference sequence). The CDR3 DNA sequence: TGTGCCACCAGCAGAGATGCATCACAGGGCTCGCGGTTCTTC. Residues: CATSRDASQGSRFF.

This clone showed up just a few times. This rearrangement joins TRBV28 to TRBJ1-2; 9 positions match TRBD1. Trimming took 6 bases from V and 8 from J; bases not matched to a gene: 7. Germline CDR1 MDHEN, CDR2 SYDVKM. The CDR3 runs 13 residues. The CDR3 is CASRAGTGRGYTF. The CDR3, as DNA: TGTGCCAGCAGAGCCGGGACAGGGAGGGGCTACACCTTC.

This clone was observed once. DNA of the CDR3: TGTGCCAGCTCACCAGGGGGAGATCAGCCCCAGCATTTT. Protein sequence: CASSPGGDQPQHF. The gene calls are TRBV18 and TRBJ1-5, with D perhaps TRBD1 (5 bases). Trimming took off 2 bases at V and 5 bases at J, with 7 bases between the two ends. CDR1 and CDR2 from the germline V gene are KGHSH and LQKENI. This CDR3 has 13 residues.

The chain recombines TRBV7-3 with TRBJ1-1, with no clear D. CDR1 is SGHTA and CDR2 is FQGTGA in the germline V gene. Trimming took 5 bases from V and 1 from J, leaving 8 bases between them. The CDR3 has 13 amino acids. The CDR3 DNA reads TGTGCCAGCAGCCCGACCAGGAACACTGAAGCTTTCTTT. It specifies CASSPTRNTEAFF.

This CDR3 is CASKRSSYEQYF. The CDR3 region has the DNA TGTGCCAGCAAGAGGAGCTCCTACGAGCAGTACTTC. The chain is built from TRBV6-6 and TRBJ2-7, with D unclear. The ends were cut back, 7 bases at V and 0 bases at J, with 7 bases in the middle. Per the germline V gene, CDR1 is MNHNY and CDR2 is SVGAGI (reference sequence). The CDR3 covers 12 residues.

The rearrangement joins TRBV5-1 to TRBJ2-7, with D possibly TRBD1 on 6 matching bases. V lost 5 bases and J lost 7, with 16 bases in between. CDR1 and CDR2 (germline): SGHRS, YFSETQ. This CDR3 region has 13 residues. The CDR3 spells CASSTTGPGEQYF. The CDR3, as DNA: TGCGCCAGCAGTACAACAGGGCCAGGGGAGCAGTACTTC.

The chain employs TRBV7-2 and TRBJ2-1; D possibly corresponds to TRBD2 (6 bases). Germline lookup yields CDR1 SGHTA and CDR2 FQGNSA. The ends were cut back, 3 bases at V and 6 bases at J, with 15 bases in the middle. The CDR3 is made up of 15 amino acids. The CDR3 DNA reads TGTGCCAGCAGCTTTAGCGGAACCAACACCAATGAGCAGTTCTTC. Protein sequence: CASSFSGTNTNEQFF. Supplemented by reference TRBV7-2 and TRBJ2-1, the full variable domain reads GAGVSQSPSNKVTEKGKDVELRCDPISGHTALYWYRQSLGQGLEFLIYFQGNSAPDKSGLPSDRFSAERTGGSVSTLTIQRTQQEDSAVYLCASSFSGTNTNEQFFGPGTRLTVL.

The count of this clone is one. The chain has TRBV9 and TRBJ2-3, with D unresolved. CDR3 size: 15 residues. Germline loops: CDR1 SGDLS, CDR2 YYNGEE. Trimming shortened V by 0 bases and J by 3 bases, and 11 bases separated the two germline ends. DNA for the CDR3: TGTGCCAGCAGCGTAGGAACCCAAGTAACAGATACGCAGTATTTT. As protein: CASSVGTQVTDTQYF.

The DNA of the CDR3 is TGTGCCTGGAAACAGTCTTCCCTACTCGATCAGCCCCAGCATTTT. Its translation is CAWKQSSLLDQPQHF. The genes are TRBV30 and TRBJ1-5; D remains ambiguous. This CDR3 spans 15 amino acids. Trimming removed 4 bases at V and 5 bases at J, with 18 bases between. CDR1 and CDR2 from the germline V gene are GTSNPN and SVGIG (reference sequence).

V usage is TRBV7-2 and J usage is TRBJ1-4; D is undetermined. Trimming stripped 3 bases from V and 4 bases from J, with 18 bases between. The CDR3 is made up of 17 amino acids. Germline values: CDR1 SGHTA, CDR2 FQGNSA. Here the CDR3 DNA reads TGTGCCAGCAGCTTCCGTGGGTCCTTCGGGTTTAATGAAAAACTGTTTTTT. Encoded protein: CASSFRGSFGFNEKLFF.

The table lists this clone with a count of one. The chain is built from TRBV5-1 and TRBJ2-7; TRBD1 might be the D (6 bases). CDR3 length equals 14 residues. Germline V gene lookup returns CDR1 SGHRS and CDR2 YFSETQ. Trimming stripped 2 bases from V and 0 bases from J, with 9 bases between. This CDR3 reads CASSLGGSSYEQYF. The CDR3 DNA reads as TGCGCCAGCAGCTTAGGGGGATCCTCCTACGAGCAGTACTTC.

The chain is built from TRBV9 and TRBJ2-5, with TRBD1 as a possible D gene (6 bases). In germline, CDR1 is SGDLS, CDR2 YYNGEE. Between the trimmed V and J ends, which lost 4 bases and 5 bases, there was a span of 9 bases. The CDR3 runs to 12 residues. The CDR3 sequence: CASSFQGETQYF. The DNA for the CDR3 is TGTGCCAGCAGCTTCCAGGGGGAGACCCAGTACTTC.

The V gene is TRBV9, the J gene TRBJ2-7; D could derive from TRBD1 or TRBD2 (5 bases each). This CDR3 contains 15 residues. The germline V gene encodes CDR1 SGDLS and CDR2 YYNGEE. Trimming pared 3 bases from V and 5 bases from J, leaving 18 bases between. The CDR3 reads CASSDRDGLWDEQYF. The DNA for the CDR3 is TGTGCCAGCAGCGATAGGGACGGCCTATGGGACGAGCAGTACTTC.

CDR3: CASSVGLVAPYEQYF. The CDR3 bases are TGCGCCAGCAGCGTTGGACTAGTAGCTCCCTACGAGCAGTACTTC. This sequence joins TRBV4-3 and TRBJ2-7; 7 nucleotides line up with TRBD2. Germline loops: CDR1 LGHNA, CDR2 YSLEER. The CDR3 consists of 15 residues. V shed 5 bases, J shed 2 bases, and the junction held 9 bases outside the gene matches.